A selection of T cell receptor beta chains follows, all from one sample in a study of shared clonotypes between healthy human individuals. Here immunoSEQ multiplex PCR was the method, and the copy in TCRdb shows in-frame clones only, minus some. The sample lists a few hundred thousand clones, approximately 70% occurring once. Material for sequencing was memory CD4+ T cells sorted from blood. The source of these receptors is a man aged 25 to 40 in good health. CDR3s include the opening cysteine and the closing phenylalanine or tryptophan. D genes are given only for firm matches. Some rows have no size entry. The others give once, few or many, or a class for an expanded clone.

D gene	clone size	J gene	V gene	CDR3 DNA	CDR3 protein
.	few	TRBJ2-7	TRBV11-3	TGTGCCAGCAGCATACGCCGGGGGCGGCACGAGCAGTACTTC	CASSIRRGRHEQYF
.	.	TRBJ2-1	TRBV19	TGTGCCAGTAGTATGGTTCAGGGCCGAGGAAGCTACAATGAGCAGTTCTTC	CASSMVQGRGSYNEQFF
.	.	TRBJ2-7	TRBV5-1	TGCGCCAGCAGAGACGGGACGCAGAACTTCCACGAGCAGTACTTC	CASRDGTQNFHEQYF
TRBD1	once	TRBJ2-5	TRBV18	TGTGCCAGCTCACCACGGACAGGGCTGGTAGAGACCCAGTACTTC	CASSPRTGLVETQYF
TRBD1	few	TRBJ2-2	TRBV7-8	TGTGCCTCGAACAGGGGGTTGGGGGAGCTGTTTTTT	CASNRGLGELFF
.	.	TRBJ2-7	TRBV9	TGTGCCAGCAGCGGAACCGGCTACGAGCAGTACTTC	CASSGTGYEQYF
.	once	TRBJ2-3	TRBV10-2	TGCGCCAGCAGTGAGGGGGGGTGGGCAGATACGCAGTATTTT	CASSEGGWADTQYF
TRBD2	few	TRBJ2-7	TRBV7-2	TGTGCCAGCAGCTTTCCGTCAAGAAGCGGGGGCTCCTACGAGCAGTACTTC	CASSFPSRSGGSYEQYF
.	.	TRBJ1-2	TRBV7-2	TGTGCCAGCACCCCCGGGGGGGGCGGGAAGGCCTATGGCTACACCTTC	CASTPGGGGKAYGYTF
TRBD2	.	TRBJ2-1	TRBV10-1	TGCGCCAGCAGTGAGTCCCTAGCGGGAGCCTACAATGAGCAGTTCTTC	CASSESLAGAYNEQFF